This TCR beta chain was captured in a study of T cell changes during pregnancy in multiple sclerosis. Sequencing was performed with immunoSEQ multiplex PCR; in TCRdb, only in-frame clones are kept and a portion is missing. The sample has approximately 80,000 clones; approximately 94% are singletons. Per germline, CDR1 SGHDN and CDR2 FVKESK. The V and J ends lost 1 base and 7 bases, in that order; junction bases with no gene match: 2. The CDR3 totals 15 residues. This clone was recorded only once. The receptor was derived from a female donor with multiple sclerosis, enrolled in a pregnancy study. The J gene is TRBJ2-1, the V gene TRBV14, with 12 bases fitting TRBD2. Sequencing used peripheral blood, obtained in the third trimester of pregnancy. CDR3 protein: CASSQASGGANEQFF. CDR3 sequence (DNA): TGTGCCAGCAGCCAAGCTAGCGGGGGGGCGAATGAGCAGTTCTTC. Complete variable domain (other parts from reference TRBV14 and TRBJ2-1): EAGVTQFPSHSVIEKGQTVTLRCDPISGHDNLYWYRRVMGKEIKFLLHFVKESKQDESGMPNNRFLAERTGGTYSTLKVQPAELEDSGVYFCASSQASGGANEQFFGPGTRLTVL.